The 27 T cell receptor beta chains below were found in one sample sequenced in a study of PD-L1 blockade in urothelial cancer. Time point here: pretreatment peripheral blood. The assay was immunoSEQ multiplex PCR, and TCRdb's table has in-frame clones only and misses some. The repertoire holds under 80,000 clones, with 75% to 85% as singletons. Source: PBMCs, taken around atezolizumab (anti-PD-L1) treatment. Receptor source: a man aged 70 or older with urothelial cancer.

This clone was counted a single time. This rearrangement joins TRBV15 to TRBJ2-3; 13 bases map to TRBD2. The CDR3 covers 17 residues. The trim removed 4 bases at V and 1 base at J, leaving 5 bases unmatched. Per the germline V gene, CDR1 is LNHNV and CDR2 is YYDKDF (reference sequence). CDR3 loop: CATSIGLAGDGTDTQYF. In DNA form, the CDR3 reads TGTGCCACCAGCATCGGACTAGCGGGGGACGGCACAGATACGCAGTATTTT.

This sequence joins TRBV11-2 and TRBJ1-6, with TRBD1 matching 9 bases. This CDR3 comprises 18 residues. Germline CDR1 reads SGHAT; CDR2 reads FQNNGV. After removal of 4 bases from V and 3 bases from J, the junction contained 10 bases not matched to a gene. CDR3: CASSSAPGTGRYNSPLHF. CDR3 sequence (DNA): TGTGCCAGCAGCTCCGCCCCCGGGACAGGGCGCTATAATTCACCCCTCCACTTT.

This clone was found once. CDR3 residues: CASSQDLNSPLHF. CDR3 in DNA: TGTGCCAGCAGCCAAGACTTGAATTCACCCCTCCACTTT. The gene calls are TRBV14 and TRBJ1-6; D uncertain. CDR3 length: 13 residues. CDR1 SGHDN and CDR2 FVKESK come from the germline V gene. The germline V and J ends were trimmed by 0 bases and 7 bases, with 4 bases remaining between them.

The gene calls are TRBV25-1 and TRBJ1-5; no clear D gene. This CDR3 has 14 residues. Trimming removed 3 bases from V and 2 bases from J, with 8 bases in between. Germline V gene lookup returns CDR1 MGHDK and CDR2 SYGVNS. The CDR3 region is CASSEVGGNQPQHF. CDR3 in DNA: TGTGCCAGCAGTGAGGTCGGGGGCAATCAGCCCCAGCATTTT.

The chain carries TRBV7-8 and TRBJ2-2; 9 nucleotides align to TRBD1. The CDR3 runs 16 residues. Per the germline V gene, CDR1 is SGHVS and CDR2 is FQNEAQ. The junction had 5 bases not matched to a gene; V was cut back by 1 base and J by 5 bases. CDR3 protein: CASSLVGTGLTGELFF. CDR3 DNA: TGTGCCAGCAGCTTAGTAGGGACAGGGTTAACCGGGGAGCTGTTTTTT.

The V call is TRBV4-2, the J call TRBJ2-7; 9 nucleotides align to TRBD2. The germline gives CDR1 LGHNA, CDR2 YNFKEQ. The V segment lost 4 bases and the J segment 2 bases; nucleotides outside the gene matches: 9. This CDR3 has 16 residues. The CDR3 bases are TGTGCCAGCAGCCCTCAGGCTAGCGGGGAAACCTACGAGCAGTACTTC. Amino acids: CASSPQASGETYEQYF.

The rearrangement uses TRBV15 and TRBJ1-4; TRBD1 is a possible D gene (6 bases). The CDR3 is made up of 16 amino acids. The V end lost 1 base, the J end lost 7 bases, and 16 bases lay between the germline ends. The germline V gene encodes CDR1 LNHNV and CDR2 YYDKDF (reference sequence). CDR3 residues: CATSRGGNRGGEKLFF. The DNA for the CDR3 is TGTGCCACCAGCAGAGGGGGGAACAGAGGGGGTGAAAAACTGTTTTTT.

V and J are TRBV6-1 and TRBJ1-2; a possible D gene is TRBD1 (5 bases). The ends were cut back, 2 bases at V and 6 bases at J, with 16 bases in the middle. The CDR3 spans 15 residues. Germline lookup yields CDR1 MNHNS and CDR2 SASEGT. The CDR3 nucleotides are TGTGCCAGCAGTGAAAATCGGGGGATCAATGATGGCTACACCTTC. Residues: CASSENRGINDGYTF.

The chain recombines TRBV19 with TRBJ2-7; 7 positions match TRBD1. The CDR3 contains 14 residues. V was clipped by 5 bases and J by 2 bases; unmatched bases: 6. Per the germline V gene, CDR1 is LNHDA and CDR2 is SQIVND (reference sequence). The CDR3 DNA follows: TGTGCCAGTAGTCACCGGGACAGAGCCTACGAGCAGTACTTC. It translates to CASSHRDRAYEQYF. The complete variable domain, with remaining parts taken from reference TRBV19 and TRBJ2-7, reads DGGITQSPKYLFRKEGQNVTLSCEQNLNHDAMYWYRQDPGQGLRLIYYSQIVNDFQKGDIAEGYSVSREKKESFPLTVTSAQKNPTAFYLCASSHRDRAYEQYFGPGTRLTVT.

The chain couples TRBV29-1 to TRBJ2-7, with a possible D match to TRBD1 (5 bases). Per the germline V gene, CDR1 is SQVTM and CDR2 is ANQGSEA. CDR3 size: 14 residues. Trimming removed 7 bases at V and 0 bases at J, with 16 bases between. Written as DNA, the CDR3 is TGCAGCGAGGGGAAGGGGCCTTGCTCCTACGAGCAGTACTTC. It translates to CSEGKGPCSYEQYF.

This clone was seen a few times. This chain links TRBV18 with TRBJ1-2, with a possible D match to TRBD1 (6 bases). Trimming stripped 0 bases from V and 5 bases from J, with 13 bases between. The CDR3 is made up of 15 amino acids. The germline V gene has CDR1 KGHSH and CDR2 LQKENI. CDR3 region: CASSPPGQGHYGYTF. The CDR3 DNA reads TGTGCCAGCTCACCACCGGGCCAGGGACATTATGGCTACACCTTC. The full variable domain, in which reference TRBV18 and TRBJ1-2 provide the parts outside the CDR3, is NAGVMQNPRHLVRRRGQEARLRCSPMKGHSHVYWYRQLPEEGLKFMVYLQKENIIDESGMPKERFSAEFPKEGPSILRIQQVVRGDSAAYFCASSPPGQGHYGYTFGSGTRLTVV.

This rearrangement joins TRBV6-1 to TRBJ2-3, with D perhaps TRBD2 (7 bases). Germline V gene sequence: CDR1 MNHNS, CDR2 SASEGT. The CDR3 covers 15 residues. V was pared by 5 bases and J by 3 bases, with 15 bases between. The CDR3 DNA reads as TGTGCCAGCAGTTGGGGGGGGGCGCCTACAGATACGCAGTATTTT. Its translation is CASSWGGAPTDTQYF.

The DNA for the CDR3 is TGTGCCAGCAGCCGGGGGGGGTGGGGCTACACCTTC. Residues: CASSRGGWGYTF. This chain uses TRBV6-6 with TRBJ1-2, with D possibly TRBD1 on 5 matching bases. Trimming stripped 6 bases from V and 8 bases from J, with 13 bases between. In germline, CDR1 is MNHNY, CDR2 SVGAGI (reference sequence). The CDR3 extends over 12 amino acids.

The chain is built from TRBV9 and TRBJ2-7, with D possibly matching TRBD2 (5 bases). Per the germline V gene, CDR1 is SGDLS and CDR2 is YYNGEE. V was clipped by 0 bases and J by 3 bases, with 7 bases between them. There are 13 residues in the CDR3. For the CDR3, the DNA is TGTGCCAGCAGCGTAGACGGGAACTACGAGCAGTACTTC. Encoded protein: CASSVDGNYEQYF. Filled out from reference TRBV9 and TRBJ2-7, the complete variable domain reads DSGVTQTPKHLITATGQRVTLRCSPRSGDLSVYWYQQSLDQGLQFLIQYYNGEERAKGNILERFSAQQFPDLHSELNLSSLELGDSALYFCASSVDGNYEQYFGPGTRLTVT.

The chain links TRBV10-3 to TRBJ1-4; 8 nucleotides align to TRBD1. The CDR3 has 17 residues. The J segment lost 1 base and the V segment lost 2 bases, leaving 6 bases of the junction unmatched. CDR1 is ENHRY, CDR2 SYGVKD, per germline. CDR3 residues: CAISEPRGLGTNEKLFF. The CDR3 DNA reads as TGTGCCATCAGTGAGCCCAGGGGGCTTGGAACTAATGAAAAACTGTTTTTT.

The genes are TRBV6-5 and TRBJ1-1; 7 nucleotides match TRBD1. With V trimmed by 5 bases and J by 4 bases, 7 bases remained unmatched. The germline V gene encodes CDR1 MNHEY and CDR2 SVGAGI. The CDR3 length is 14 residues. The CDR3 here is CASSEHRDSTEAFF. The CDR3, as DNA: TGTGCCAGCAGTGAGCACAGGGACAGCACTGAAGCTTTCTTT.

This chain joins TRBV2 and TRBJ1-1; 8 bases are a match to TRBD1. The CDR3 totals 12 residues. V dropped 6 bases and J dropped 6; count of bases not matched to a gene: 3. The germline gives CDR1 SNHLY, CDR2 FYNNEI. CDR3 amino acids: CASSEGQAEAFF. In DNA, the CDR3 is TGTGCCAGCAGCGAGGGACAGGCTGAAGCTTTCTTT.

In its sample, this clone was seen a few times. The rearrangement links TRBV2 to TRBJ1-3, with D hard to call. V dropped 1 base and J dropped 0 bases, with 7 bases sitting between them. This CDR3 contains 15 residues. Germline loops: CDR1 SNHLY, CDR2 FYNNEI. This chain's CDR3 is CASSEGQRSGNTIYF. DNA for the CDR3: TGTGCCAGCAGTGAAGGGCAGCGCTCTGGAAACACCATATATTTT.

V usage is TRBV7-9 and J usage is TRBJ1-6, with 7 bases aligning to TRBD1. V shed 5 bases and J 7 bases; nucleotides not matched to a gene: 5. The CDR3 contains 14 residues. Germline lookup yields CDR1 SEHNR and CDR2 FQNEAQ (reference sequence). The CDR3 spells CASSKTGENSPLHF. Written as DNA, the CDR3 is TGTGCCAGCAGCAAAACAGGGGAGAATTCACCCCTCCACTTT.

This clone was recorded a few times. J is TRBJ1-3 and V is TRBV21-1. TRBV21-1 is described as a pseudogene. The CDR3 covers 15 residues. The CDR3 protein is CASSKAAVRYDTIYF. In DNA form, the CDR3 reads TGTGCCAGCAGCAAAGCGGCGGTGAGATATGACACCATATATTTT.

The V call is TRBV5-1, the J call TRBJ1-2, with 10 bases identical to TRBD1. This CDR3 contains 15 residues. V gave up 4 bases and J gave up 6 bases; unmatched junction bases: 9. Germline V gene data show CDR1 as SGHRS and CDR2 as YFSETQ. The CDR3 protein is CASSPGQGTGNGYTF. CDR3 bases: TGCGCCAGCAGCCCGGGACAGGGGACGGGGAATGGCTACACCTTC.

The chain has TRBV2 and TRBJ1-5; 7 bases map to TRBD1. The CDR3 runs to 16 residues. Germline V gene data show CDR1 as SNHLY and CDR2 as FYNNEI. The ends lost 3 bases at V and 0 bases at J; junction bases unmatched: 5. The CDR3 region is CASSDEGAHSNQPQHF. CDR3 nucleotides: TGTGCCAGCAGTGACGAGGGGGCCCATAGCAATCAGCCCCAGCATTTT. The whole variable domain, remainder taken from reference TRBV2 and TRBJ1-5, is EPEVTQTPSHQVTQMGQEVILRCVPISNHLYFYWYRQILGQKVEFLVSFYNNEISEKSEIFDDQFSVERPDGSNFTLKIRSTKLEDSAMYFCASSDEGAHSNQPQHFGDGTRLSIL.

This clone was counted a few times. The J gene is TRBJ2-6, the V gene TRBV4-3; D possibly corresponds to TRBD1 (6 bases). The CDR3 consists of 15 residues. Germline V lookup: CDR1 LGHNA, CDR2 YSLEER. V shed 7 bases and J shed 2 bases, with 12 bases lying between them. The CDR3 nucleotides read TGCGCCAGCACCATAAAGGGGGCTGGGGCCAACGTCCTGACTTTC. It is translated as CASTIKGAGANVLTF.

V gene TRBV15 combines with J gene TRBJ2-1; 8 bases map to TRBD2. The V gene end was trimmed by 0 bases and the J gene end by 7 bases; junction bases not matched to a gene: 8. CDR1 is LNHNV, CDR2 YYDKDF, per germline (reference sequence). The CDR3 extends over 16 amino acids. CDR3 in DNA: TGTGCCACCAGCAGAGATCGAGGACTAGCTGGGAATGAGCAGTTCTTC. Translating it yields CATSRDRGLAGNEQFF.

This chain links TRBV4-1 with TRBJ2-4; the match to TRBD2 covers 16 bases. The V gene's germline CDR1 is MGHRA and CDR2 YSYEKL. The ends lost 5 bases at V and 0 bases at J; junction bases unmatched: 4. This CDR3 spans 18 amino acids. CDR3 sequence (DNA): TGCGCCAGCAGCTTGGGACTAGCGGGAGGGCCAGCCAAAAACATTCAGTACTTC. This gives the protein CASSLGLAGGPAKNIQYF.

The gene calls are TRBV30 and TRBJ1-1; D is unresolved. Germline V CDR1 and CDR2: GTSNPN, SVGIG (reference sequence). V dropped 1 base and J dropped 0 bases, with 9 bases sitting between them. The CDR3 extends over 14 amino acids. CDR3 coding DNA: TGTGCCTGGAGTGACGGGTACATGAACACTGAAGCTTTCTTT. Translation gives CAWSDGYMNTEAFF.

This rearrangement joins TRBV28 to TRBJ2-3, with D perhaps matching TRBD1 (6 bases). Trimming took off 5 bases at V and 3 bases at J, with 9 bases between the two ends. Germline assignment: CDR1 MDHEN and CDR2 SYDVKM. The CDR3 extends over 13 amino acids. DNA of the CDR3: TGTGCCAGCAGTATCGGACAGACAGATACGCAGTATTTT. Translation: CASSIGQTDTQYF. The full variable domain, its missing parts supplied by reference TRBV28 and TRBJ2-3, is DVKVTQSSRYLVKRTGEKVFLECVQDMDHENMFWYRQDPGLGLRLIYFSYDVKMKEKGDIPEGYSVSREKKERFSLILESASTNQTSMYLCASSIGQTDTQYFGPGTRLTVL.